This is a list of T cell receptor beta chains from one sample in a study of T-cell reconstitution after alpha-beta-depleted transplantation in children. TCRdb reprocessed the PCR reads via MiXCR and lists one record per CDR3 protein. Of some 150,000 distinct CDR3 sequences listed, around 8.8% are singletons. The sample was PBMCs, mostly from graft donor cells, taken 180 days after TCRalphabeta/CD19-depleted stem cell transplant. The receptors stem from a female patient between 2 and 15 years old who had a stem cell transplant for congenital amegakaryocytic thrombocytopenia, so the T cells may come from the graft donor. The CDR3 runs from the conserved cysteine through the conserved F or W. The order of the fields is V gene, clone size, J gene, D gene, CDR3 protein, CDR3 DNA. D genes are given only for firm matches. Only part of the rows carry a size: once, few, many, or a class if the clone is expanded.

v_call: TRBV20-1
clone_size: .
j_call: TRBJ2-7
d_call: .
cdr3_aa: CSARGANRRYYEQYF
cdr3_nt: TGCAGTGCTAGAGGGGCCAACAGGAGGTACTACGAGCAGTACTTC

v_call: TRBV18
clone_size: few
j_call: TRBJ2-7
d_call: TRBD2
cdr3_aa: CASSPIAGGDEQYF
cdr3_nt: TGTGCCAGCTCCCCCATAGCGGGAGGGGACGAGCAGTACTTC

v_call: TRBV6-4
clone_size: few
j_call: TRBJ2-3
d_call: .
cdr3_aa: CASSDGPGDTQYF
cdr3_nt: TGTGCCAGCAGTGACGGGCCGGGGGATACGCAGTATTTT

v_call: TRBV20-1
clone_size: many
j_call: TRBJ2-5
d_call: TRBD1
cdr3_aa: CSASRRGLQETQYF
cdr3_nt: TGCAGTGCTAGTCGTAGGGGGCTCCAAGAGACCCAGTACTTC

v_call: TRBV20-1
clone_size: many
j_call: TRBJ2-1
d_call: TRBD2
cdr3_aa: CSARDLHSAGGSYNEQFF
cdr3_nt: TGCAGTGCTAGAGATCTCCACTCAGCGGGAGGCTCCTACAATGAGCAGTTCTTC

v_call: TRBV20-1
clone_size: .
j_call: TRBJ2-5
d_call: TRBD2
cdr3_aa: CSASATSGGQGETQYF
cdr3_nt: TGCAGTGCTAGTGCGACTAGCGGGGGCCAAGGAGAGACCCAGTACTTC

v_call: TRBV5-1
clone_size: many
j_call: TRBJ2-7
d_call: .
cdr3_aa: CASSTRDSLGEQYF
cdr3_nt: TGCGCCAGCAGCACTAGGGACTCCCTGGGGGAGCAGTACTTC

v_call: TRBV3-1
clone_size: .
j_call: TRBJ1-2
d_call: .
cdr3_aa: CASSWTPYGYTF
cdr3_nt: TGTGCCAGCAGCTGGACCCCCTATGGCTACACCTTC

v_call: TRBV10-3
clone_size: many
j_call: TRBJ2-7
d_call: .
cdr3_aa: CAISASSRDEQYF
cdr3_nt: TGTGCCATCAGTGCCTCTAGCAGAGATGAGCAGTACTTC

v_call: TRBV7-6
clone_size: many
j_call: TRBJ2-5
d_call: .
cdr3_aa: CASSLGTGRWETQYF
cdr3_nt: TGTGCCAGCAGCTTAGGCACAGGGAGGTGGGAGACCCAGTACTTC

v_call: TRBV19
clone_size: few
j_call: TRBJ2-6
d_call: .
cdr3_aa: CASNAVWGSGANVLTF
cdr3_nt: TGTGCCAGTAATGCCGTATGGGGCTCTGGGGCCAACGTCCTGACTTTC

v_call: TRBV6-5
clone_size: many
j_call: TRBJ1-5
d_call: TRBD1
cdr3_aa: CASSWDRNQPQHF
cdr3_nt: TGTGCCAGCAGTTGGGACAGGAATCAGCCCCAGCATTTT

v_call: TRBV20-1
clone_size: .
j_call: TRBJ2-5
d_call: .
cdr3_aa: CSARFRLRGETQYF
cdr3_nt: TGCAGTGCTAGATTTCGTTTAAGGGGCGAGACCCAGTACTTC

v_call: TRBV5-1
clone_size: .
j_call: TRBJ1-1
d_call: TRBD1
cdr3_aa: CASSLPTGAGGSNTEAFF
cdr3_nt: TGCGCCAGCAGCCTCCCCACAGGGGCTGGTGGGTCGAACACTGAAGCTTTCTTT

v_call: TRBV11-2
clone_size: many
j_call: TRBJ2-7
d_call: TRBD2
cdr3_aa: CASIRREGQYEQYF
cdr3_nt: TGTGCCAGCATCCGGCGGGAGGGCCAGTACGAGCAGTACTTC

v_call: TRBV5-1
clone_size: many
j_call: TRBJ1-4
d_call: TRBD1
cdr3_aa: CASSWMTGSDEKLFF
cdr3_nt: TGCGCCAGCAGCTGGATGACAGGGAGTGATGAAAAACTGTTTTTT

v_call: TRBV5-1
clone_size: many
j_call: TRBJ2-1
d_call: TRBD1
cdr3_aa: CASSLRTGYNNEQFF
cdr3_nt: TGCGCCAGCAGCCTTAGGACAGGATACAATAATGAGCAGTTCTTC

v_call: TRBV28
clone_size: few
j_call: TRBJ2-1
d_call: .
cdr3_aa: CASSLLTGNEQFF
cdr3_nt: TGTGCCAGCAGTTTACTAACAGGCAATGAGCAGTTCTTC

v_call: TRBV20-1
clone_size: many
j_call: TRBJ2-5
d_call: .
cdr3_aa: CSARDAGEPQETQYF
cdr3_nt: TGCAGTGCTAGAGATGCAGGGGAGCCGCAAGAGACCCAGTACTTC

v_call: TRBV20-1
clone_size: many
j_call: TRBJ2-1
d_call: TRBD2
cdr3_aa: CSAHGTSGSSTYNEQFF
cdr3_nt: TGCAGTGCTCACGGGACTAGCGGGAGTAGTACCTACAATGAGCAGTTCTTC

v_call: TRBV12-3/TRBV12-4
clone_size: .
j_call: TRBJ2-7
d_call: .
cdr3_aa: CASTLTPTYEQYF
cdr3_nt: TGTGCCAGCACCCTGACACCCACCTACGAGCAGTACTTC

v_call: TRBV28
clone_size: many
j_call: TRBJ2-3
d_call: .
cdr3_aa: CASSGAPGRTDTQYF
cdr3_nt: TGTGCCAGCAGCGGCGCCCCAGGGAGGACAGATACGCAGTATTTT

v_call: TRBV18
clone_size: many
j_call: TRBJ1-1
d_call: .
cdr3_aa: CASSPLGTVNTEAFF
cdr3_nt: TGTGCCAGCTCACCCCTTGGGACGGTGAACACTGAAGCTTTCTTT

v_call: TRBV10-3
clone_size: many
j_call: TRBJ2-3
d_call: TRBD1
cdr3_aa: CAISRDRGFLNTQYF
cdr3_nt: TGTGCCATCAGCCGGGACAGGGGGTTTTTAAATACGCAGTATTTT

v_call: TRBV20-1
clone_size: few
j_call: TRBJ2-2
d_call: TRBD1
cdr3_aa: CSARARQGRGELFF
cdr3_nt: TGCAGTGCTAGAGCGAGACAGGGGAGGGGGGAGCTGTTTTTT

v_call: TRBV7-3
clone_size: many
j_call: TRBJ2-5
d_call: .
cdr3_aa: CASSLAPSDETQYF
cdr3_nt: TGTGCCAGCAGCTTAGCCCCTAGCGACGAGACCCAGTACTTC

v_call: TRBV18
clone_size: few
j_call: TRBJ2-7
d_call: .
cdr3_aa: CASSSGREEQYF
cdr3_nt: TGTGCCAGCTCATCGGGAAGGGAAGAGCAGTACTTC

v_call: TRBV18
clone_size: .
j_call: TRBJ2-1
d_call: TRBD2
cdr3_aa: CASSLRGTSGSLQEQFF
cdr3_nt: TGTGCCAGCTCACTGCGAGGGACTAGCGGGAGTCTCCAAGAGCAGTTCTTC